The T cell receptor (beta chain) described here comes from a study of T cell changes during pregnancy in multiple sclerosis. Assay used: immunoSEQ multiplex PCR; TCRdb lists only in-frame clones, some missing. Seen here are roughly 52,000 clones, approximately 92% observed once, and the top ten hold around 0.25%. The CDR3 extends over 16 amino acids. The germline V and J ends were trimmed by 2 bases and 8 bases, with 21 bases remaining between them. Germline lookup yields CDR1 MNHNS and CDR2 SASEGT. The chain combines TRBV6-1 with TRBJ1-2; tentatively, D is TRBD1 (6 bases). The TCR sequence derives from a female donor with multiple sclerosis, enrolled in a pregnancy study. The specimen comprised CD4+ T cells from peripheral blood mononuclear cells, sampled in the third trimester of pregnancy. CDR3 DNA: TGTGCCAGCAGTGAATTTATCGGAGTAGGGGGAAGAGGCTACACCTTC. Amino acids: CASSEFIGVGGRGYTF.